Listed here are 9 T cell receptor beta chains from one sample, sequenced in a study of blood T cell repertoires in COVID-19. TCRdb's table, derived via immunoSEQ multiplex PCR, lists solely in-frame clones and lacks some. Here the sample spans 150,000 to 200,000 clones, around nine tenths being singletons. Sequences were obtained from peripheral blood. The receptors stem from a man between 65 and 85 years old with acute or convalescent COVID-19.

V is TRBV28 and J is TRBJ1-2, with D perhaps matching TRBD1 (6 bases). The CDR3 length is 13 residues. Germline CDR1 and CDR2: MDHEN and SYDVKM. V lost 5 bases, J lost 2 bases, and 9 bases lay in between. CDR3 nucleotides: TGTGCCAGCAGTCTGAGGGGGAACTATGGCTACACCTTC. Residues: CASSLRGNYGYTF.

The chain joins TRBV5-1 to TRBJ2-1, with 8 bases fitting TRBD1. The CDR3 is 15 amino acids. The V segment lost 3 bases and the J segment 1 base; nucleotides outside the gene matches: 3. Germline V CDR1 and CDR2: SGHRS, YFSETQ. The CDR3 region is CASSSRDRSYNEQFF. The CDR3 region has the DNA TGCGCCAGCAGCTCCCGGGACAGGTCCTACAATGAGCAGTTCTTC.

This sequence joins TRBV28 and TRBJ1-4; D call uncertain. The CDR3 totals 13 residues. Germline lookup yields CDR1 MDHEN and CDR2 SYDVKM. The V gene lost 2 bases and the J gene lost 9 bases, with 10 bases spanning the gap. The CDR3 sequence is CASSLGERKKLFF. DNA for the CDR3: TGTGCCAGCAGTTTAGGGGAGAGGAAAAAACTGTTTTTT.

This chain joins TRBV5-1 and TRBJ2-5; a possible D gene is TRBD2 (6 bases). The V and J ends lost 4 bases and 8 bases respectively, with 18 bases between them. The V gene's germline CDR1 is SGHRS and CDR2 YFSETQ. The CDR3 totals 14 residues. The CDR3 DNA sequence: TGCGCCAGCAGCGGTATACTAGGAGGGGTCACCCAGTACTTC. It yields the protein CASSGILGGVTQYF.

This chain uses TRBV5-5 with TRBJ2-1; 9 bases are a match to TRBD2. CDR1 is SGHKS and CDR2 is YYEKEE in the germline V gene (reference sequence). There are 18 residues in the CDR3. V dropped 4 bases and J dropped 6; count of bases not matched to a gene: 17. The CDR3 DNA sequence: TGTGCCAGCAGCATACGACTTACTGGACTAGCGAGTGGCAATGAGCAGTTCTTC. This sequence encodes CASSIRLTGLASGNEQFF.

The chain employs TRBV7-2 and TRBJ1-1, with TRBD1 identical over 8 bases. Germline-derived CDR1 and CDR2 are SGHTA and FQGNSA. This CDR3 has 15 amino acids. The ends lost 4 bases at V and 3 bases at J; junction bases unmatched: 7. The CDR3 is CASSSPRGPDTEAFF. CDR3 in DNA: TGTGCCAGCAGCTCTCCCAGGGGGCCCGACACTGAAGCTTTCTTT.

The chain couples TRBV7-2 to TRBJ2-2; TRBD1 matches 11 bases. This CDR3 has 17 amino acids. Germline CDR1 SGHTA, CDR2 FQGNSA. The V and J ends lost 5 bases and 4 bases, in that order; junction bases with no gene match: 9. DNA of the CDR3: TGTGCCAGCAGCACCCCGGGGACAGGGGGATTCACCGGGGAGCTGTTTTTT. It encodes CASSTPGTGGFTGELFF.

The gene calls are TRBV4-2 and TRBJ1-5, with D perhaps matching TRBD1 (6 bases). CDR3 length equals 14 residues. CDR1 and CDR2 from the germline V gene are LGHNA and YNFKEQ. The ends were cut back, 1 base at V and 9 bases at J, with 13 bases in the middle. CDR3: CASSQVQGVGPQHF. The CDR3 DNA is TGTGCCAGCAGCCAAGTACAGGGCGTCGGGCCCCAGCATTTT.

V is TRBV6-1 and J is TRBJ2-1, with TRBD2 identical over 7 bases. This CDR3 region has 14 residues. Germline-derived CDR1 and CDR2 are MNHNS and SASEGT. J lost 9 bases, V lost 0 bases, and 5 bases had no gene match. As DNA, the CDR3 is TGTGCCAGCAGTGAAGCTTTAGGGGAGGGTGAGCAGTTCTTC. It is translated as CASSEALGEGEQFF.